This T cell receptor beta chain was sequenced for a study of blood T cells in healthy people across ages. For the study at large: About one barcoded TCR beta cDNA was captured per two T cells.

Worth noting for this clonotype: What it recognizes is unknown. Its ends do not fully match the called genes, so a read error is possible.

Alongside a J-beta primer mix, a sample-barcoded 5' primer served in a second PCR lasting roughly 6 to 11 cycles. Every cDNA was tagged by a template-switch adaptor with 12 random nucleotides. TCRdb analysed the 5' RACE reads with MiXCR anew, one entry per CDR3 protein. The table includes approximately 670,000 distinct CDR3 sequences, less than 45% detected once. Study-level findings and limits: When one million T cells were used, diversity estimates were thought to be underestimates.

Germline CDR1 reads SGHTA; CDR2 reads FQGNSA. The CDR3 has 13 residues. Sample donors were healthy Caucasian individuals that came from Russia, aged 6 to 90. The receptor was isolated from a man older than 75 in good health. The chain uses TRBV7-2 and TRBJ2-5; a weak D match, TRBD2 (5 bases). The DNA end is more similar to TRBJ2-7, so the J call may be wrong. Source material: blood. The CDR3 DNA is TGTGTCAGCAGCAAGAACACTCGGGGCGAGCAGTACTTC. Translating gives CVSSKNTRGEQYF.